This T cell receptor (beta chain) was sequenced for a study of CD8 T cells in ankylosing spondylitis. Quantitative barcoded 5'-RACE was used to prepare TCR beta libraries. TCRdb re-derived calls from the 5' RACE reads in MiXCR, one entry per CDR3 protein. In the table there are 350,000 to 450,000 distinct CDR3 sequences, approximately 22% of which are singletons. A single count supports this clonotype. The receptor was derived from a male donor with ankylosing spondylitis or in good health (not recorded which). The specimen sequenced was blood, either unsorted or a sorted T cell fraction (not recorded which).

CDR3 in amino acids: CASSPLTGWQNYEQYF. The CDR3 DNA reads TGTGCCAGCAGCCCATTAACAGGGTGGCAAAACTACGAGCAGTACTTC. This sequence joins TRBV11-2 and TRBJ2-7, with D perhaps matching TRBD1 (6 bases). V was pared by 5 bases and J by 3 bases, with 20 bases between. The germline gives CDR1 SGHAT, CDR2 FQNNGV. This CDR3 has 16 residues.